The 23 T cell receptor beta chains given below trace back to one sample, sequenced in a study of control samples from healthy donors and cancer patients. Sequenced by immunoSEQ multiplex PCR; TCRdb stores in-frame clones only, minus some. The table records around 90,000 clones, around nine tenths of them present only once. The source material was blood. Receptor source: a man aged 30 to 39 in good health.

V is TRBV7-2 and J is TRBJ1-5; TRBD1 might be the D (6 bases). Trimming cost V 1 base and J 4 bases, with 11 bases left between them. Germline CDR1 SGHTA, CDR2 FQGNSA. This CDR3 spans 15 amino acids. DNA for the CDR3: TGTGCCAGCAGCTTAGTAGGAAGGGGGAATCAGCCCCAGCATTTT. Amino acid sequence: CASSLVGRGNQPQHF.

V gene TRBV3-1 (or the pseudogene TRBV3-2) combines with J gene TRBJ2-7; tentatively, D is TRBD1 or TRBD2 (5 bases each). Germline values: CDR1 LGHDT, CDR2 YNNKEL (reference sequence). This CDR3 has 13 residues. Trimming removed 3 bases from V and 6 bases from J, with 12 bases in between. This CDR3 reads CASSHSRGGEQYF. In DNA form, the CDR3 reads TGTGCCAGCAGCCACTCGAGGGGTGGCGAGCAGTACTTC.

This clone has just one count. The sample contains more than one DNA sequence encoding this CDR3. V usage is TRBV30 and J usage is TRBJ1-5, with D perhaps matching TRBD1 (5 bases). CDR3 length: 14 residues. Trimming pared 2 bases from V and 2 bases from J, leaving 10 bases between. Germline assignment: CDR1 GTSNPN and CDR2 SVGIG (reference sequence). CDR3 protein: CAWSPGGGNQPQHF. The DNA of the CDR3 is TGTGCCTGGAGTCCCGGGGGTGGCAATCAGCCCCAGCATTTT.

The chain uses TRBV27 and TRBJ2-7; 10 positions agree with TRBD1. V was clipped by 6 bases and J by 3 bases; unmatched bases: 8. This CDR3 is built from 15 residues. Germline loops: CDR1 MNHEY, CDR2 SMNVEV (reference sequence). CDR3 in amino acids: CASRNGQGEIYEQYV. CDR3 coding DNA: TGTGCCAGCAGAAACGGACAGGGGGAGATCTACGAGCAGTACGTC.

In this sample, this clone turned up once. This chain connects TRBV5-1 to TRBJ2-1; 7 bases are a match to TRBD1. The germline gives CDR1 SGHRS, CDR2 YFSETQ. With 2 bases clipped from V and 3 bases from J, the junction kept 5 bases outside the gene matches. This CDR3 spans 15 amino acids. The CDR3 reads CASSLTGAGYNEQFF. The CDR3 DNA is TGCGCCAGCAGCTTAACAGGGGCCGGCTACAATGAGCAGTTCTTC.

This chain connects TRBV27 to TRBJ1-2, with D possibly matching TRBD1 (6 bases). Trimming left V 6 bases short and J 5 bases short, with 19 bases between. The CDR3 runs 15 residues. The germline V gene has CDR1 MNHEY and CDR2 SMNVEV (reference sequence). The CDR3 DNA reads TGTGCCAGCAGGCGGACCGGGGGGGGGCTTTATGGCTACACCTTC. Residues: CASRRTGGGLYGYTF.

This chain uses TRBV11-2 with TRBJ1-4; 7 positions agree with TRBD1. The germline V gene encodes CDR1 SGHAT and CDR2 FQNNGV. Trimming cost V 6 bases and J 4 bases; bases outside gene matches: 8. This CDR3 is 15 amino acids long. The CDR3 nucleotides are TGTGCCAGCAGTGTACAGGGGCTCGGTAATGAAAAACTGTTTTTT. This encodes CASSVQGLGNEKLFF. Combining the CDR3 with reference TRBV11-2 and TRBJ1-4 gives the whole variable domain EAGVAQSPRYKIIEKRQSVAFWCNPISGHATLYWYQQILGQGPKLLIQFQNNGVVDDSQLPKDRFSAERLKGVDSTLKIQPAKLEDSAVYLCASSVQGLGNEKLFFGSGTQLSVL.

The DNA for the CDR3 is TGTGCCAGCAGCTTACAAGCGGCTAACTATGGCTACACCTTC. Its translation: CASSLQAANYGYTF. The V and J genes are TRBV7-3 and TRBJ1-2; no definite D call. Trimming took 2 bases from V and 0 from J, leaving 7 bases between them. The CDR3 is made up of 14 amino acids. Germline CDR1 and CDR2: SGHTA and FQGTGA.

The rearrangement joins TRBV5-1 to TRBJ1-2; 11 bases are a match to TRBD1. In germline, CDR1 is SGHRS, CDR2 YFSETQ. The trim removed 4 bases at V and 7 bases at J, leaving 12 bases unmatched. The CDR3 has 16 residues. The CDR3 sequence: CASSARTGGLRGGYTF. CDR3 bases: TGCGCCAGCAGCGCCCGGACAGGGGGCCTTAGAGGTGGCTACACCTTC.

The chain employs TRBV30 and TRBJ2-6; D tentatively reads TRBD1 or TRBD2 (6 bases each). Germline V CDR1 and CDR2: GTSNPN, SVGIG (reference sequence). The germline V and J ends were trimmed by 3 bases and 4 bases, with 10 bases remaining between them. CDR3 length: 14 amino acids. CDR3 sequence reads: CAWRRGAGANVLTF. The CDR3 region has the DNA TGTGCCTGGAGGAGGGGGGCCGGGGCCAACGTCCTGACTTTC.

The rearrangement links TRBV4-1 to TRBJ2-2; the match to TRBD2 covers 12 bases. Germline CDR1 is MGHRA and CDR2 is YSYEKL. The CDR3 loop spans 19 amino acids. After removal of 0 bases from V and 1 base from J, the junction contained 6 bases not matched to a gene. CDR3 bases: TGCGCCAGCAGCCAAGAGGCCTTGGGACTAGCGGGGAACACCGGGGAGCTGTTTTTT. Amino acids: CASSQEALGLAGNTGELFF.

The chain employs TRBV7-2 and TRBJ2-5, with TRBD1 as a possible D gene (5 bases). CDR3 length: 13 residues. The V end lost 2 bases, the J end lost 2 bases, and 6 bases lay between the germline ends. Germline values: CDR1 SGHTA, CDR2 FQGNSA. The CDR3 sequence is CASSLNRQETQYF. In DNA form, the CDR3 reads TGTGCCAGCAGCTTAAACAGGCAAGAGACCCAGTACTTC.

The table lists this clone with a count of one. The chain employs TRBV7-9 and TRBJ1-2; 8 positions agree with TRBD1. The V gene's germline CDR1 is SEHNR and CDR2 FQNEAQ (reference sequence). The CDR3 runs to 18 residues. V shed 2 bases and J 0 bases; nucleotides not matched to a gene: 11. The CDR3 region is CASSLQHGQGSPNYGYTF. The CDR3 nucleotides are TGTGCCAGCAGCTTACAACACGGACAGGGATCCCCTAACTATGGCTACACCTTC.

The CDR3 DNA sequence: TGTGCCACTGACTCCGCCCGGGCAGATACGCAGTATTTT. This translates into CATDSARADTQYF. The V and J genes are TRBV10-3 and TRBJ2-3; D unresolved. CDR1 is ENHRY and CDR2 is SYGVKD in the germline V gene. Trimming cost V 10 bases and J 4 bases, with 15 bases left between them. This CDR3 has 13 amino acids.

This clone appeared once. The chain combines TRBV9 with TRBJ1-3; 9 bases map to TRBD1. The CDR3 is 15 amino acids. Germline V CDR1 and CDR2: SGDLS, YYNGEE. V shed 2 bases, J shed 5 bases, and the junction held 5 bases outside the gene matches. The CDR3 here is CASSVGTGSRNTIYF. In DNA form, the CDR3 reads TGTGCCAGCAGCGTCGGGACAGGGTCTAGAAACACCATATATTTT.

The chain employs TRBV30 and TRBJ1-5; D ambiguous. CDR3 length equals 14 residues. The germline V gene encodes CDR1 GTSNPN and CDR2 SVGIG (reference sequence). Trimming took 0 bases from V and 6 from J, leaving 12 bases between them. The CDR3: CAWSVPLASQPQHF. CDR3 nucleotide sequence: TGTGCCTGGAGTGTACCCCTGGCGAGTCAGCCCCAGCATTTT.

V and J are TRBV2 and TRBJ2-5, with 7 positions matching TRBD2. This CDR3 comprises 14 residues. V was pared by 7 bases and J by 0 bases, with 5 bases of the junction left unmatched. CDR1 and CDR2 from the germline V gene are SNHLY and FYNNEI. This CDR3 is CASKPAGHQETQYF. CDR3 coding DNA: TGTGCCAGCAAGCCAGCGGGGCACCAAGAGACCCAGTACTTC. The full variable domain, rest sourced from reference TRBV2 and TRBJ2-5, is EPEVTQTPSHQVTQMGQEVILRCVPISNHLYFYWYRQILGQKVEFLVSFYNNEISEKSEIFDDQFSVERPDGSNFTLKIRSTKLEDSAMYFCASKPAGHQETQYFGPGTRLLVL.

V usage is TRBV5-1 and J usage is TRBJ1-3, with TRBD1 matching 7 bases. V shed 3 bases, J shed 4 bases, and the junction held 10 bases outside the gene matches. Germline lookup yields CDR1 SGHRS and CDR2 YFSETQ. The CDR3 extends over 16 amino acids. This CDR3 is CASSSYPTGSGNTIYF. Written as DNA, the CDR3 is TGCGCCAGCAGCTCATATCCGACAGGGTCAGGAAACACCATATATTTT.

The chain has TRBV24-1 and TRBJ2-1, with 12 bases fitting TRBD2. This CDR3 spans 17 amino acids. Unmatched junction bases numbered 7, after V lost 3 bases and J lost 5 bases. Germline V gene lookup returns CDR1 KGHDR and CDR2 SFDVKD. DNA of the CDR3: TGTGCCACCAGTGATGCGACTAGCGGGGGTTCCGACAATGAGCAGTTCTTC. Translation: CATSDATSGGSDNEQFF.

The V call is TRBV7-7, the J call TRBJ2-5; 7 nucleotides line up with TRBD2. Germline CDR1 SSHAT, CDR2 FNYEAQ (reference sequence). This CDR3 is built from 15 residues. Unmatched junction bases numbered 6, after V lost 5 bases and J lost 0 bases. The CDR3 DNA reads TGTGCCAGCAGCCCACCGGGGGGAAACCAAGAGACCCAGTACTTC. It specifies CASSPPGGNQETQYF. Using reference TRBV7-7 and TRBJ2-5 for the parts outside the CDR3, the full variable domain is GAGVSQSPRYKVTKRGQDVTLRCDPISSHATLYWYQQALGQGPEFLTYFNYEAQPDKSGLPSDRFSAERPEGSISTLTIQRTEQRDSAMYRCASSPPGGNQETQYFGPGTRLLVL.

This chain uses TRBV5-5 with TRBJ1-1; tentatively, D is TRBD1 (5 bases). The CDR3 loop spans 13 amino acids. Germline-derived CDR1 and CDR2 are SGHKS and YYEKEE (reference sequence). Trimming pared 2 bases from V and 2 bases from J, leaving 7 bases between. The CDR3 DNA is TGTGCCAGCAGCTTCGACAGAAACACTGAAGCTTTCTTT. It is translated as CASSFDRNTEAFF.

This clone is medium-sized (0.01 to 0.1%) within its sample. The J gene is TRBJ2-2, the V gene TRBV2, with D unclear. The CDR3 totals 12 residues. Between the trimmed V and J ends, which lost 7 bases and 8 bases, there was a span of 11 bases. The germline V gene encodes CDR1 SNHLY and CDR2 FYNNEI. In DNA form, the CDR3 reads TGTGCCAGCAAGGCGGATGGAGGGGAGCTGTTTTTT. It codes for CASKADGGELFF.

The J gene is TRBJ2-5, the V gene TRBV27; no reliable D call. Germline-derived CDR1 and CDR2 are MNHEY and SMNVEV (reference sequence). V lost 6 bases to trimming and J lost 1 base, with 12 bases between them. The length of the CDR3 is 14 residues. The CDR3 here is CASSPTTLQETQYF. The CDR3 coding sequence is TGTGCCAGCAGCCCCACAACACTCCAAGAGACCCAGTACTTC.